The 8 T cell receptor beta chains in this list originate from one sample, sequenced in a study of blood T cell repertoires in COVID-19. Sequencing was performed with immunoSEQ multiplex PCR; in TCRdb, only in-frame clones are kept and a portion is missing. This table has approximately 400,000 clones, roughly 77% appearing once. Specimen: peripheral blood. Receptors were obtained from a human donor with acute or convalescent COVID-19. The donor label of this sample is uncertain.

This chain joins TRBV6-5 and TRBJ1-1; D may be TRBD1 (5 bases). This CDR3 spans 13 amino acids. CDR1 and CDR2 (germline): MNHEY, SVGAGI. The V and J ends lost 6 bases and 9 bases respectively, with 17 bases between them. CDR3 protein: CASRQDPDGKAFF. CDR3 in DNA: TGTGCCAGCAGACAGGATCCCGACGGCAAAGCTTTCTTT.

This chain uses TRBV5-5 with TRBJ1-6, with D hard to call. CDR1 SGHKS and CDR2 YYEKEE come from the germline V gene (reference sequence). The germline V and J ends were trimmed by 0 bases and 0 bases, with 10 bases remaining between them. The CDR3 consists of 17 residues. The CDR3 reads CASSLDIRSSYNSPLHF. The CDR3 DNA reads as TGTGCCAGCAGCTTGGACATCCGGAGCTCCTATAATTCACCCCTCCACTTT.

The chain is built from TRBV5-4 and TRBJ1-4; 7 nucleotides agree with TRBD1. V trimming: 4 bases; J trimming: 1 base; junction bases outside the gene matches: 4. The germline gives CDR1 SGHNT, CDR2 YYREEE (reference sequence). The CDR3 is 15 residues long. The CDR3 region is CASSVQGRTNEKLFF. CDR3 sequence (DNA): TGTGCCAGCAGCGTACAGGGGAGAACTAATGAAAAACTGTTTTTT.

The chain uses TRBV4-1 and TRBJ2-4; maybe TRBD2 (5 bases). The CDR3 totals 17 residues. The germline CDR1 and CDR2 sequences are MGHRA and YSYEKL. The V gene lost 1 base and the J gene lost 0 bases, with 13 bases spanning the gap. CDR3 region: CASSQGPDLLAKNIQYF. The CDR3 DNA follows: TGCGCCAGCAGCCAAGGCCCGGACTTGTTAGCCAAAAACATTCAGTACTTC.

The J gene is TRBJ2-2, the V gene TRBV28; TRBD2 agrees at 7 bases. The CDR3 extends over 16 amino acids. V lost 3 bases and J lost 0; bases outside the gene matches: 4. Per the germline V gene, CDR1 is MDHEN and CDR2 is SYDVKM. The CDR3 nucleotides are TGTGCCAGCAGTTTTGCGGGGGTCACGAACACCGGGGAGCTGTTTTTT. The encoded protein is CASSFAGVTNTGELFF.

The V and J genes are TRBV7-9 and TRBJ2-1; perhaps TRBD1 as D (5 bases). Trimming left V 8 bases short and J 8 bases short, with 10 bases between. CDR1 SEHNR and CDR2 FQNEAQ come from the germline V gene (reference sequence). The CDR3 consists of 11 residues. CDR3: CASVTVDEQFF. The CDR3 region has the DNA TGTGCCAGCGTGACAGTCGATGAGCAGTTCTTC.

V gene TRBV27 combines with J gene TRBJ1-3, with D unclear. The length of the CDR3 is 15 residues. V dropped 5 bases and J dropped 0 bases, with 11 bases sitting between them. Germline V gene sequence: CDR1 MNHEY, CDR2 SMNVEV (reference sequence). The CDR3 spells CASSREASSGNTIYF. The CDR3 DNA follows: TGTGCCAGCAGTCGAGAAGCGTCCTCTGGAAACACCATATATTTT.

The chain uses TRBV3-1 (or the pseudogene TRBV3-2) and TRBJ1-6; 7 bases match TRBD1. Germline assignment: CDR1 LGHDT and CDR2 YNNKEL (reference sequence). The CDR3 has 15 residues. Trimming took 4 bases from V and 11 from J; bases not matched to a gene: 11. The CDR3 bases are TGTGCCAGCAGCCGCCAGGGGGTTTCGTCCCCACCCCTCCACTTT. Translation: CASSRQGVSSPPLHF.